Presented here are 27 T cell receptor beta chains from one specimen sequenced in a study of identical twins. Each CDR3 protein is one row after TCRdb ran MiXCR on the 5' RACE reads. Seen here are roughly 540,000 distinct CDR3 sequences, 20% to 25% observed once, and the top ten hold 0.91%. These data were also reused for a study on T cells expressing NK-cell markers.

The sequencing sample was made of CD4+ T cells sorted from blood. These receptors originate from a woman in her late teens or twenties in good health.

J is TRBJ2-2 and V is TRBV5-4; tentatively, D is TRBD2 (7 bases). Trimming left V 4 bases short and J 2 bases short, with 18 bases between. The germline V gene encodes CDR1 SGHNT and CDR2 YYREEE (reference sequence). The CDR3 consists of 17 residues. The CDR3 DNA follows: TGTGCCAGCAGCCGAAGAAGGGGGGGCGCCAACACCGGGGAGCTGTTTTTT. Amino acid sequence: CASSRRRGGANTGELFF.

V and J are TRBV2 and TRBJ1-2, with D hard to call. Germline V gives CDR1 SNHLY, CDR2 FYNNEI. V was trimmed by 8 bases and J by 8 bases, leaving 15 bases between them. This CDR3 is 12 amino acids long. In DNA form, the CDR3 reads TGTGCCAGCGCCAATCTCTTCTACGGCTACACCTTC. This gives the protein CASANLFYGYTF.

This clonotype has more than one count but fewer than ten. V gene TRBV13 combines with J gene TRBJ2-7; tentative D call: TRBD2 (6 bases). Germline CDR1 is PRHDT and CDR2 is FYEKMQ (reference sequence). The CDR3 contains 15 residues. Trimming took off 4 bases at V and 0 bases at J, with 13 bases between the two ends. The CDR3 sequence: CASSSWDSISYEQYF. Written as DNA, the CDR3 is TGTGCCAGCAGCTCTTGGGACTCAATCTCCTACGAGCAGTACTTC.

The chain joins TRBV7-2 to TRBJ1-1, with 7 bases aligning to TRBD1. This CDR3 is built from 16 residues. J lost 1 base, V lost 4 bases, and 9 bases had no gene match. Germline V lookup: CDR1 SGHTA, CDR2 FQGNSA. As DNA, the CDR3 is TGTGCCAGCAGCTCCGGAACAGGGGCCCGGAACACTGAAGCTTTCTTT. It is translated as CASSSGTGARNTEAFF.

The gene calls are TRBV7-2 and TRBJ1-2, with a tentative D call TRBD1 (6 bases). Per germline, CDR1 SGHTA and CDR2 FQGNSA. This CDR3 has 13 amino acids. V lost 5 bases and J lost 9, with 16 bases in between. In DNA form, the CDR3 reads TGTGCCAGCAGCCCAACACAGGGTCGTAGCTACACCTTC. Its protein is CASSPTQGRSYTF. The entire variable domain, with the rest obtained from reference TRBV7-2 and TRBJ1-2, is as follows: GAGVSQSPSNKVTEKGKDVELRCDPISGHTALYWYRQSLGQGLEFLIYFQGNSAPDKSGLPSDRFSAERTGGSVSTLTIQRTQQEDSAVYLCASSPTQGRSYTFGSGTRLTVV.

The V call is TRBV6-5, the J call TRBJ1-4; the match to TRBD1 covers 10 bases. Germline V gene data show CDR1 as MNHEY and CDR2 as SVGAGI. The CDR3 covers 16 residues. The V segment lost 2 bases and the J segment 5 bases; nucleotides outside the gene matches: 5. CDR3 DNA sequence: TGTGCCAGCAGTTACGGGACAGGGGCCCTGAATGAAAAACTGTTTTTT. It yields the protein CASSYGTGALNEKLFF.

V gene TRBV5-4 combines with J gene TRBJ2-1; D is ambiguous. V was shortened by 0 bases and J by 9 bases, with 10 bases between the two germline ends. CDR3 length: 13 residues. The germline V gene has CDR1 SGHNT and CDR2 YYREEE (reference sequence). For the CDR3, the DNA is TGTGCCAGCAGCTTGGATTGGAACAGTGAGCAGTTCTTC. Its translation: CASSLDWNSEQFF.

This clonotype was seen at least ten times. The chain recombines TRBV7-8 with TRBJ1-1; D not resolved. The CDR3 spans 13 residues. V lost 0 bases, J lost 4 bases, and 6 bases lay in between. CDR1 and CDR2 (germline): SGHVS, FQNEAQ. This chain's CDR3 is CASSLAGFTEAFF. The DNA of the CDR3 is TGTGCCAGCAGCTTAGCAGGTTTCACTGAAGCTTTCTTT.

This clonotype was found a few times. The chain is built from TRBV5-1 and TRBJ2-1, with D possibly being TRBD1 or TRBD2 (6 bases each). This CDR3 is 15 amino acids long. Trimming took off 4 bases at V and 8 bases at J, with 19 bases between the two ends. Germline assignment: CDR1 SGHRS and CDR2 YFSETQ. CDR3 protein: CASSPVGGRVDEQFF. CDR3 sequence (DNA): TGCGCCAGCAGCCCGGTGGGGGGCCGCGTCGATGAGCAGTTCTTC.

This clonotype appeared many times. The chain carries TRBV20-1 and TRBJ2-5, with D perhaps matching TRBD1 (5 bases). Trimming took off 7 bases at V and 3 bases at J, with 15 bases between the two ends. Germline V gives CDR1 DFQATT, CDR2 SNEGSKA (reference sequence). The CDR3 loop spans 13 amino acids. CDR3 DNA sequence: TGCAGTGGTCATGCAGGGTTTGAAGAGACCCAGTACTTC. Protein: CSGHAGFEETQYF.

Notes on this clonotype: One end of the junction is discordant with germline, which a read error may explain. V is TRBV6-1 and J is TRBJ2-1; 7 nucleotides align to TRBD2. The V gene's germline CDR1 is MNHNS and CDR2 SASEGT. The CDR3 covers 13 residues. This CDR3 reads CASREGLDDEQFF. CDR3 coding DNA: TGTGCCAGCAGGGAAGGACTAGATGATGAGCAGTTCTTC.

This clonotype was found a few times. The chain has TRBV6-1 and TRBJ1-5; 10 bases align to TRBD1. This CDR3 comprises 14 residues. Germline assignment: CDR1 MNHNS and CDR2 SASEGT. The V and J ends lost 7 bases and 6 bases, in that order; junction bases with no gene match: 6. The CDR3 here is CASTTGQGVQPQHF. In nucleotides, the CDR3 is TGTGCCAGCACCACCGGACAGGGGGTTCAGCCCCAGCATTTT.

The sample holds a few counts of this clonotype. The chain combines TRBV7-9 with TRBJ2-2; weak D call: TRBD1 (5 bases). Trimming removed 3 bases at V and 2 bases at J, with 16 bases between. Germline values: CDR1 SEHNR, CDR2 FQNEAQ (reference sequence). The CDR3 spans 17 residues. The CDR3 spells CASSFDPETVNTGELFF. The CDR3 coding sequence is TGTGCCAGCAGCTTCGACCCCGAGACAGTTAACACCGGGGAGCTGTTTTTT.

This clonotype was counted a few times. The chain recombines TRBV7-8 with TRBJ2-7; 10 positions match TRBD1. The trim removed 4 bases at V and 2 bases at J, leaving 8 bases unmatched. CDR1 is SGHVS and CDR2 is FQNEAQ in the germline V gene. CDR3 length equals 16 residues. CDR3 sequence reads: CASSSTAGTGAYEQYF. The CDR3 nucleotides read TGTGCCAGCAGCTCGACGGCCGGGACAGGGGCCTACGAGCAGTACTTC.

This clonotype has more than one count but fewer than ten. This chain joins TRBV19 and TRBJ2-3; no reliable D call. The CDR3 runs to 11 residues. Trimming removed 9 bases from V and 4 bases from J, with 8 bases in between. The V gene's germline CDR1 is LNHDA and CDR2 SQIVND (reference sequence). The CDR3 spells CASRTSDTQYF. The CDR3 DNA reads as TGTGCCAGCAGGACCTCAGATACGCAGTATTTT.

The chain has TRBV27 and TRBJ2-7, with a weak D call TRBD1 (5 bases). The CDR3 is made up of 15 amino acids. V was cut by 5 bases and J by 7 bases, with 21 bases left in between. Germline V gene data show CDR1 as MNHEY and CDR2 as SMNVEV (reference sequence). The CDR3 coding sequence is TGTGCCAGCAGTCTTCTCGACAGTTCTTTGAGGGAGCAGTACTTC. It specifies CASSLLDSSLREQYF.

The V gene is TRBV27, the J gene TRBJ2-1; D is unclear. V was cut by 7 bases and J by 4 bases, with 20 bases left in between. Looked up from germline, CDR1 is MNHEY and CDR2 is SMNVEV (reference sequence). CDR3 size: 16 residues. Here the CDR3 reads CASTSPVASPYNEQFF. The CDR3 DNA follows: TGTGCCAGCACCTCACCTGTAGCATCCCCTTACAATGAGCAGTTCTTC.

This sequence joins TRBV12-3 or TRBV12-4 and TRBJ2-2; a weak D match, TRBD2 (5 bases). V dropped 6 bases and J dropped 1 base, with 9 bases sitting between them. CDR3 length: 14 amino acids. CDR3 protein: CASSRSGNTGELFF. In DNA form, the CDR3 reads TGTGCCAGCAGCCGGAGCGGGAACACCGGGGAGCTGTTTTTT.

This clonotype showed up just a few times. V and J are TRBV10-2 and TRBJ1-2, with 9 bases that match TRBD1. The germline gives CDR1 WSHSY, CDR2 SAAADI. After removal of 6 bases from V and 2 bases from J, the junction contained 7 bases not matched to a gene. The CDR3 runs 15 residues. The CDR3 loop reads CASRVTGGTNYGYTF. CDR3 coding DNA: TGCGCCAGCAGAGTCACAGGGGGCACAAACTATGGCTACACCTTC.

The V gene is TRBV10-3, the J gene TRBJ2-2, with TRBD1 identical over 10 bases. Germline CDR1 and CDR2: ENHRY and SYGVKD. The CDR3 has 16 residues. With 5 bases clipped from V and 7 bases from J, the junction kept 10 bases outside the gene matches. CDR3 residues: CAISRSGTGVSGELFF. The CDR3 DNA is TGTGCCATCAGTCGATCCGGGACAGGGGTTAGCGGGGAGCTGTTTTTT.

The chain is built from TRBV9 and TRBJ1-1; no definite D call. The CDR3 spans 15 residues. V gave up 0 bases and J gave up 0 bases, with 9 bases separating them. CDR1 is SGDLS, CDR2 YYNGEE, per germline. The chain's CDR3 is CASSVVRVMNTEAFF. In DNA, the CDR3 is TGTGCCAGCAGCGTAGTTCGGGTCATGAACACTGAAGCTTTCTTT. The complete variable domain, with remaining parts taken from reference TRBV9 and TRBJ1-1, reads DSGVTQTPKHLITATGQRVTLRCSPRSGDLSVYWYQQSLDQGLQFLIQYYNGEERAKGNILERFSAQQFPDLHSELNLSSLELGDSALYFCASSVVRVMNTEAFFGQGTRLTVV.

This clonotype was counted a few times. This chain joins TRBV27 and TRBJ2-1; TRBD1 agrees at 12 bases. Unmatched junction bases numbered 18, after V lost 3 bases and J lost 9 bases. In germline, CDR1 is MNHEY, CDR2 SMNVEV (reference sequence). The CDR3 is made up of 19 amino acids. CDR3 protein: CASSFPSGTGGPRRFEQFF. CDR3 nucleotides: TGTGCCAGCAGTTTCCCGTCCGGGACAGGGGGCCCAAGAAGATTTGAGCAGTTCTTC.

The sample holds a few counts of this clonotype. V usage is TRBV20-1 and J usage is TRBJ1-1; a weak D match, TRBD1 (5 bases). Trimming shortened V by 6 bases and J by 1 base, and 15 bases separated the two germline ends. The V gene's germline CDR1 is DFQATT and CDR2 SNEGSKA (reference sequence). CDR3 size: 14 residues. The CDR3 reads CSALNPRENTEAFF. In DNA, the CDR3 is TGCAGTGCCCTGAACCCCAGGGAGAACACTGAAGCTTTCTTT.

The rearrangement uses TRBV6-1 and TRBJ1-1; D is unclear. Germline values: CDR1 MNHNS, CDR2 SASEGT. The CDR3 covers 13 residues. V lost 10 bases and J 7 bases, leaving 19 bases between the germline ends. The CDR3 sequence: CATKGMVNGEAFF. The DNA of the CDR3 is TGTGCCACGAAGGGTATGGTGAATGGTGAAGCTTTCTTT.

Only a few counts were recorded for this clonotype. This chain joins TRBV6-2 or TRBV6-3 and TRBJ2-3, with 7 bases identical to TRBD2. V shed 6 bases and J 6 bases; nucleotides not matched to a gene: 6. CDR3 length equals 13 residues. The germline gives CDR1 MNHEY, CDR2 SVGEGT. The CDR3 spells CASRGGSSDTQYF. CDR3 DNA: TGTGCCAGCAGGGGAGGGAGTTCCGATACGCAGTATTTT.

The J gene is TRBJ2-1, the V gene TRBV7-9, with 12 bases identical to TRBD2. Germline lookup yields CDR1 SEHNR and CDR2 FQNEAQ (reference sequence). Trimming at V came to 1 base and at J to 5 bases, leaving 3 bases not matched to a gene. The CDR3 length is 16 residues. The CDR3 DNA sequence: TGTGCCAGCAGCTTAGGGCTAGCGGGGGGGCACAATGAGCAGTTCTTC. It codes for CASSLGLAGGHNEQFF.

This clonotype has a handful of counts. J is TRBJ2-1 and V is TRBV15; tentatively, D is TRBD2 (6 bases). The CDR3 has 13 residues. V gave up 3 bases and J gave up 9 bases, with 12 bases separating them. Germline V gives CDR1 LNHNV, CDR2 YYDKDF (reference sequence). The CDR3 loop is CATSSGSGGEQFF. CDR3 in DNA: TGTGCCACCAGCAGCGGTAGCGGAGGTGAGCAGTTCTTC.